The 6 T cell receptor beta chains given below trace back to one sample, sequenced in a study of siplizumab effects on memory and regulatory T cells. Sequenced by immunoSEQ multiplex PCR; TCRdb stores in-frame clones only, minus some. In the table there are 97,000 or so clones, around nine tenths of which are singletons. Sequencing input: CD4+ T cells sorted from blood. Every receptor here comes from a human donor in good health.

CDR3 loop: CASSPFLSGSDTQYF. CDR3 in DNA: TGCGCCAGCAGCCCATTTTTATCGGGTTCAGATACGCAGTATTTT. This chain connects TRBV5-1 to TRBJ2-3; D gene ambiguous. The germline V gene has CDR1 SGHRS and CDR2 YFSETQ. The V and J ends lost 4 bases and 4 bases respectively, with 16 bases between them. The CDR3 sequence is 15 residues long.

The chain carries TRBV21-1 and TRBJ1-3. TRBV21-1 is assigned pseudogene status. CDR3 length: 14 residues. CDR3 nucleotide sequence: TGTGCCAGCACAGAAGGGGGGACTGGAAACACCATATATTTT. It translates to CASTEGGTGNTIYF.

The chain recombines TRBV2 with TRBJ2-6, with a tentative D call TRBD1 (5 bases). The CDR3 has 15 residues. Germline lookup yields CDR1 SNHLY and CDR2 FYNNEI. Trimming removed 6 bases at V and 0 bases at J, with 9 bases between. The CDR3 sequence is CASRLQVSGANVLTF. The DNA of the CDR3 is TGTGCCAGCAGGTTACAGGTCTCTGGGGCCAACGTCCTGACTTTC.

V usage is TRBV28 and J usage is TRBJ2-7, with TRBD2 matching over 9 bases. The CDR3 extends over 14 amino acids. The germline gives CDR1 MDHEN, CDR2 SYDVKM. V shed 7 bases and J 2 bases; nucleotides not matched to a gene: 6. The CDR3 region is CASKWSGRTYEQYF. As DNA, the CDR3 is TGTGCCAGCAAGTGGAGCGGGAGGACCTACGAGCAGTACTTC.

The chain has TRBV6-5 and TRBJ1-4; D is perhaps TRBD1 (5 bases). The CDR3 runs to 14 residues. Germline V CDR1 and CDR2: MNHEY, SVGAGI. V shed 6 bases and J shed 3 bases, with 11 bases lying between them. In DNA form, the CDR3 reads TGTGCCAGCAGCGAGGGGAGATCTAATGAAAAACTGTTTTTT. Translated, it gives CASSEGRSNEKLFF.

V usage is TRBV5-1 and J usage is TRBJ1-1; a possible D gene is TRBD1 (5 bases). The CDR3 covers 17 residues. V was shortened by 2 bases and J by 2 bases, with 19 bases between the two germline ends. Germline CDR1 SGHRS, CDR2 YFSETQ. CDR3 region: CASSLRPGVQENTEAFF. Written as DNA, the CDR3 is TGCGCCAGCAGCTTACGGCCGGGGGTCCAGGAAAACACTGAAGCTTTCTTT.